The 20 T cell receptor beta chains in this list originate from one sample, sequenced in a study of cytomegalovirus exposure and HLA in healthy donors. Generated by immunoSEQ multiplex PCR, the TCRdb table keeps only in-frame clones and is missing some. The sample includes about 150,000 clones, 75% to 90% seen only once; the top ten take about 20%. Sequences were obtained from PBMCs. These receptor sequences come from a man in his late teens or twenties in good health and CMV-seropositive.

Only a few counts were recorded for this clone. This chain links TRBV5-5 with TRBJ2-2; 8 positions match TRBD1. CDR1 is SGHKS, CDR2 YYEKEE, per germline (reference sequence). The CDR3 runs to 14 residues. The V and J ends lost 4 bases and 13 bases, in that order; junction bases with no gene match: 12. The CDR3 reads CASSHGTGPRPLFF. CDR3 coding DNA: TGTGCCAGCAGCCATGGGACAGGTCCGCGGCCGCTGTTTTTT. Full variable domain (outside the CDR3, taken from reference TRBV5-5 and TRBJ2-2): DAGVTQSPTHLIKTRGQQVTLRCSPISGHKSVSWYQQVLGQGPQFIFQYYEKEERGRGNFPDRFSARQFPNYSSELNVNALLLGDSALYLCASSHGTGPRPLFFGEGSRLTVL.

This rearrangement joins TRBV5-1 to TRBJ2-7; TRBD1 aligns across 10 bases. This CDR3 has 15 amino acids. Germline CDR1 is SGHRS and CDR2 is YFSETQ. The V and J ends lost 5 bases and 0 bases, in that order; junction bases with no gene match: 5. CDR3 amino acids: CASRPTGGVSYEQYF. CDR3 coding DNA: TGCGCCAGCAGACCGACAGGGGGCGTCTCCTACGAGCAGTACTTC.

J is TRBJ2-1 and V is TRBV4-3; D possibly corresponds to TRBD1 (6 bases). The CDR3 length is 16 residues. V was cut by 4 bases and J by 0 bases, with 13 bases left in between. The germline V gene has CDR1 LGHNA and CDR2 YSLEER. DNA for the CDR3: TGCGCCAGCAGCCCCAGGGGCCCTAGCTCCTACAATGAGCAGTTCTTC. This codes for CASSPRGPSSYNEQFF.

The genes are TRBV19 and TRBJ1-2, with 10 bases lining up with TRBD1. This CDR3 contains 13 residues. Germline-derived CDR1 and CDR2 are LNHDA and SQIVND (reference sequence). With 6 bases clipped from V and 3 bases from J, the junction kept 1 base outside the gene matches. The CDR3 protein is CASSGQGDYGYTF. The CDR3 DNA reads TGTGCCAGTAGCGGACAGGGGGACTATGGCTACACCTTC.

This clone was observed once. The chain employs TRBV9 and TRBJ1-2; the match to TRBD1 covers 7 bases. This CDR3 region has 15 residues. The trim removed 3 bases at V and 5 bases at J, leaving 10 bases unmatched. The germline CDR1 and CDR2 sequences are SGDLS and YYNGEE. The CDR3, as DNA: TGTGCCAGCAGCGCCACGGACAGGAGCACTTATGGCTACACCTTC. It encodes CASSATDRSTYGYTF.

The CDR3, as DNA: TGTGCCAGCAGCTTGGGAGTTTCGAGCGCGCCGACCAATGAGCAGTTCTTC. This sequence encodes CASSLGVSSAPTNEQFF. V and J are TRBV5-8 and TRBJ2-1; D remains unclear. Trimming pared 0 bases from V and 6 bases from J, leaving 19 bases between. This CDR3 spans 17 amino acids. The germline CDR1 and CDR2 sequences are SGHTS and YDEGEE.

This sequence joins TRBV11-3 and TRBJ2-3, with TRBD1 matching 9 bases. The germline V gene has CDR1 SGHNT and CDR2 YENEEA. This CDR3 has 17 residues. Trimming took 1 base from V and 1 from J; bases not matched to a gene: 6. CDR3 sequence: CASSLGGGTGRTDTQYF. In DNA, the CDR3 is TGTGCCAGCAGCTTAGGAGGGGGGACAGGGCGCACAGATACGCAGTATTTT.

The CDR3 nucleotides are TGTGCCAGCAGCGTAGGTGAGGGGGCACCGAGCAATCAGCCCCAGCATTTT. Encoded protein: CASSVGEGAPSNQPQHF. The rearrangement links TRBV9 to TRBJ1-5; 7 positions agree with TRBD1. The junction had 7 bases not matched to a gene; V was cut back by 0 bases and J by 1 base. The CDR3 is 17 residues long. The germline V gene encodes CDR1 SGDLS and CDR2 YYNGEE.

V is TRBV2 and J is TRBJ1-1, with D possibly being TRBD1 (6 bases). Germline assignment: CDR1 SNHLY and CDR2 FYNNEI. The germline V and J ends were trimmed by 6 bases and 3 bases, with 11 bases remaining between them. This CDR3 has 13 residues. DNA of the CDR3: TGTGCCAGCAGAAACAGGGTGCACACTGAAGCTTTCTTT. It is translated as CASRNRVHTEAFF.

The chain combines TRBV1 with TRBJ1-1; TRBD1 was called by the table and not checked on the DNA. TRBV1 is a known pseudogene. CDR3 length: 15 amino acids. Written as DNA, the CDR3 is TGCACCAGCAGCCGCCCGGACAGGGGGAACACTGAAGCTTTCTTT. It specifies CTSSRPDRGNTEAFF.

The V gene is TRBV30, the J gene TRBJ1-3, with D perhaps TRBD1 (6 bases). The V end lost 3 bases, the J end lost 4 bases, and 19 bases lay between the germline ends. Germline values: CDR1 GTSNPN, CDR2 SVGIG (reference sequence). The CDR3 is made up of 16 amino acids. CDR3 in DNA: TGTGCCTGGAGCGGAGGATACAGGGTTCCCGGAAACACCATATATTTT. It translates to CAWSGGYRVPGNTIYF.

CDR3 nucleotide sequence: TGCGCCAGCAGCTGGTACACCGGGGGACAAGAGACCCAGTACTTC. Amino acids: CASSWYTGGQETQYF. The V and J genes are TRBV5-1 and TRBJ2-5, with D possibly matching TRBD2 (6 bases). Trimming shortened V by 3 bases and J by 2 bases, and 14 bases separated the two germline ends. From germline, CDR1 is SGHRS and CDR2 YFSETQ. The length of the CDR3 is 15 residues.

The rearrangement links TRBV4-1 to TRBJ1-4; 8 nucleotides agree with TRBD1. The CDR3 is made up of 17 amino acids. Germline V CDR1 and CDR2: MGHRA, YSYEKL. V gave up 0 bases and J gave up 3 bases; unmatched junction bases: 6. Written as DNA, the CDR3 is TGCGCCAGCAGCCAAGATCGGACAGGGAACTCTAATGAAAAACTGTTTTTT. This sequence encodes CASSQDRTGNSNEKLFF.

The chain employs TRBV11-2 and TRBJ2-1, with TRBD2 matching over 10 bases. The V and J ends lost 1 base and 9 bases, in that order; junction bases with no gene match: 3. The CDR3 consists of 14 residues. The germline CDR1 and CDR2 sequences are SGHAT and FQNNGV. The CDR3 here is CASSLAGLAVEQFF. CDR3 DNA: TGTGCCAGCAGCTTAGCTGGACTAGCGGTTGAGCAGTTCTTC.

The chain recombines TRBV13 with TRBJ1-2, with 9 nucleotides matching TRBD1. The V and J ends lost 0 bases and 8 bases, in that order; junction bases with no gene match: 10. CDR1 is PRHDT, CDR2 FYEKMQ, per germline (reference sequence). The CDR3 length is 16 residues. The CDR3 DNA reads as TGTGCCAGCAGCTTAGGCCAATACAGGGGGCGGTACGGCTACACCTTC. Its translation: CASSLGQYRGRYGYTF.

V is TRBV5-8 and J is TRBJ1-1; a possible D gene is TRBD1 (6 bases). CDR1 is SGHTS and CDR2 is YDEGEE in the germline V gene. Trimming cost V 4 bases and J 2 bases, with 15 bases left between them. This CDR3 spans 15 amino acids. CDR3 DNA sequence: TGTGCCAGCAGCCACTTCTGGGACACAAACACTGAAGCTTTCTTT. Translating it yields CASSHFWDTNTEAFF. The whole variable domain, filled in from reference TRBV5-8 and TRBJ1-1, reads EAGVTQSPTHLIKTRGQQATLRCSPISGHTSVYWYQQALGLGLQFLLWYDEGEERNRGNFPPRFSGRQFPNYSSELNVNALELEDSALYLCASSHFWDTNTEAFFGQGTRLTVV.

The chain combines TRBV5-1 with TRBJ2-3; no clear D gene. The CDR3 spans 12 residues. Germline V gene data show CDR1 as SGHRS and CDR2 as YFSETQ. V was shortened by 7 bases and J by 0 bases, with 6 bases between the two germline ends. This CDR3 is CASATSTDTQYF. CDR3 DNA: TGCGCCAGCGCGACAAGCACAGATACGCAGTATTTT.

The V gene is TRBV27, the J gene TRBJ2-2; a weak D match, TRBD2 (6 bases). The V end was cut by 4 bases, the J end by 5 bases, with 17 bases between. The CDR3 totals 16 residues. Germline V gene data show CDR1 as MNHEY and CDR2 as SMNVEV (reference sequence). CDR3 coding DNA: TGTGCCAGCAGTTCCCAACCGGGAGTAGGGACCGGGGAGCTGTTTTTT. This codes for CASSSQPGVGTGELFF.

This clone was seen only a few times. The V and J genes are TRBV19 and TRBJ2-1, with a tentative D call TRBD1 (6 bases). Germline V CDR1 and CDR2: LNHDA, SQIVND (reference sequence). The germline V and J ends were trimmed by 6 bases and 10 bases, with 13 bases remaining between them. The CDR3 has 12 amino acids. The CDR3 DNA is TGTGCCAGTAGACCTCATCAGGGGGAGCAGTTCTTC. Translated: CASRPHQGEQFF.

This sequence joins TRBV27 and TRBJ1-1; the match to TRBD1 covers 7 bases. The V gene's germline CDR1 is MNHEY and CDR2 SMNVEV (reference sequence). This CDR3 is 14 amino acids long. After removal of 3 bases from V and 1 base from J, the junction contained 2 bases not matched to a gene. CDR3 DNA: TGTGCCAGCAGTTTTGGGACAGCGAACACTGAAGCTTTCTTT. This translates into CASSFGTANTEAFF.